These 6 T cell receptor beta chains originate from one sample sequenced in a study of shared clonotypes between healthy human individuals. Sequencing was performed with immunoSEQ multiplex PCR; in TCRdb, only in-frame clones are kept and a portion is missing. The table has approximately 2.5 million clones, more than 80% seen once. The material sequenced was naive CD4+ T cells sorted from blood. Noted subset: CD45RA+ positively selected. The receptor set was obtained from a man younger than 35 in good health.

The chain links TRBV6-5 to TRBJ2-6; a weak D match, TRBD1 (5 bases). V was pared by 10 bases and J by 3 bases, with 13 bases between. The CDR3 covers 14 residues. Looked up from germline, CDR1 is MNHEY and CDR2 is SVGAGI. CDR3 loop: CATQGSVGANVLTF. CDR3 nucleotide sequence: TGTGCCACCCAGGGTTCGGTTGGGGCCAACGTCCTGACTTTC.

The CDR3 region has the DNA TGTGCCAGTAGTATCAAAGGGGGGCGTGCGCTCCGTTCCTCTAACAATCAGCCCCAGCATTTT. Amino acid sequence: CASSIKGGRALRSSNNQPQHF. The chain employs TRBV19 and TRBJ1-5; a weak D match, TRBD1 (6 bases). In germline, CDR1 is LNHDA, CDR2 SQIVND (reference sequence). The V and J ends lost 3 bases and 3 bases respectively, with 30 bases between them. CDR3 length equals 21 residues.

This clone was detected only once. The genes are TRBV2 and TRBJ2-5; D gene unclear. In germline, CDR1 is SNHLY, CDR2 FYNNEI. This CDR3 region has 17 residues. V was clipped by 4 bases and J by 2 bases, with 20 bases between them. The DNA of the CDR3 is TGTGCCAGCAGTGGTCGGCGGAGACTGCTCCTTCAAGAGACCCAGTACTTC. This translates into CASSGRRRLLLQETQYF. Using reference TRBV2 and TRBJ2-5 for the parts outside the CDR3, the full variable domain is EPEVTQTPSHQVTQMGQEVILRCVPISNHLYFYWYRQILGQKVEFLVSFYNNEISEKSEIFDDQFSVERPDGSNFTLKIRSTKLEDSAMYFCASSGRRRLLLQETQYFGPGTRLLVL.

The chain recombines TRBV19 with TRBJ2-5; 8 bases are shared with TRBD1. The J call may be incorrect, as the DNA end agrees better with TRBJ2-7. From germline, CDR1 is LNHDA and CDR2 SQIVND (reference sequence). The CDR3 is made up of 13 amino acids. The CDR3 loop is CATWDRSGYEQYF. The CDR3 bases are TGTGCCACTTGGGACAGGTCAGGTTACGAGCAGTACTTC.

CDR3 protein: CASSQPSSGNYGYTF. CDR3 DNA: TGTGCCAGCAGCCAGCCCTCAAGTGGGAACTATGGCTACACCTTC. The V gene is TRBV5-4, the J gene TRBJ1-2; no firm D call. This CDR3 has 15 amino acids. The germline V gene has CDR1 SGHNT and CDR2 YYREEE (reference sequence). V shed 4 bases and J shed 2 bases, with 15 bases lying between them.

The V gene is TRBV10-3, the J gene TRBJ1-5; no clear D gene. In germline, CDR1 is ENHRY, CDR2 SYGVKD. The length of the CDR3 is 13 residues. Between the trimmed V and J ends, which lost 0 bases and 3 bases, there was a span of 3 bases. CDR3 sequence reads: CAISESFNQPQHF. The CDR3 DNA reads TGTGCCATCAGTGAGTCCTTCAATCAGCCCCAGCATTTT.